The entry that follows covers one T cell receptor beta chain sequence. It has no known antigen specificity. Base qualities were left out, and no much larger clone turns up one base away. Sorted T cell subsets were CFSE-labeled and co-cultured for around five days with allogeneic regulatory or mature dendritic cells at a 1:10 DC:T ratio. FACS was used to sort naive T cells as CD45RA+ cells and memory T cells as CD45RO+ CD4+ or CD8+ cells. T cells for TCR sequencing came from two healthy control subjects. Genomic DNA was extracted with the Qiagen DNeasy Blood & Tissue Kit. This record belongs to a study of regulatory dendritic cells for organ transplantation (dated by TCRdb to the late 2010s). As for the study more broadly: To make regulatory dendritic cells, monocytes were cultured with vitamin D3 on days 0 and 4 and with IL-10 on day 4. On day 6, LPS was added to the DC cultures to test how the DCs responded to a strong maturation-inducing agent. The TCRbeta repertoires of sorted naive and memory CD4+ and CD8+ T cells were sequenced before and after allostimulation with regulatory or mature dendritic cells. General conclusions and limits of the study: Only a couple of subjects were sequenced, and considerable between-individual heterogeneity in the alloreactive memory CD8+ T cell pool was noted by the authors. Highly diverse repertoires were observed in naive CD4+ and CD8+ T cells, whereas lower diversity was observed in memory cells, and the most oligoclonal repertoires were found in memory CD8+ cells. Among the resting subsets, memory CD8+ T cells contained the most alloreactive TCR clonotypes. In both subjects, allostimulation led to expansion of memory CD8+ clones, although regulatory dendritic cells appeared to cause more limited expansion than mature dendritic cells did.

Measured from the cysteine to the phenylalanine, the CDR3 is 15 residues long. Only the CDR3 part of the read is kept: 45 bases, read in frame from the first base. The V end gives up 1 base and the J end 4 bases, leaving 6 bases in the junction not matched to a gene. CDR1 and CDR2, per the germline V gene (reference sequence), are SGHNT and YYREEE. Multiplexed two-step PCR with Vbeta-specific forward primers and Jbeta-specific reverse primers was used to amplify TCRbeta CDR3 regions. Through the immunoSEQ service, the TCRbeta libraries were run on an Illumina instrument for sequencing. As for the authors' bioinformatics: IMGT annotation was used to assign V, D and J genes, and synthetic CDR3 analogues were used to correct counts for multiplex PCR bias. In the immunoSEQ Analyzer, repertoire clonality was calculated as one minus normalized Shannon entropy. Whether a clone counted as expanded was decided by Fisher's exact test with Benjamini-Hochberg false discovery rate control and a two-tailed cutoff of P<0.01. TCRdb provides this immuneACCESS table in a form limited to in-frame rearrangements. Some clones are lacking; in checked studies, under half of them reflect an unresolved V gene, and why the rest are absent is not known. That table supplies the V and J calls and clone size; D and trimming were determined from the DNA. The sample includes around 19,000 clones, with roughly 88% observed a single time. The ten largest clones capture 0.55% to 0.75% of the sample.

This chain is built from TRBV5-4 and TRBJ1-2, with 8 central nucleotides matching TRBD1. The sample comprised naive CD4+ T cells from blood cultured with regulatory dendritic cells. What this sample's cell subset or site label stands for: CD45RA+ naive T cells. The receptor was derived from a human donor in good health. The DNA reads as follows: TGTGCCAGCAGCTTGTCCGGACAGGGAGGCTATGGCTACACCTTC. This gives the protein CASSLSGQGGYGYTF.